This TCR beta chain was recorded in a study of blood T cell repertoires in COVID-19. Unmatched junction bases numbered 4, after V lost 5 bases and J lost 11 bases. This CDR3 contains 13 residues. CDR1 and CDR2 (germline): MNHEY, SVGEGT. Some clones are missing from TCRdb's copy, which holds only in-frame ones; the method was immunoSEQ multiplex PCR. The sample lists about 58,000 clones; 85% to 90% were seen once. The sample taken for sequencing was peripheral blood. The V call is TRBV6-2 or TRBV6-3, the J call TRBJ2-1; 12 bases fit TRBD2. This clonotype was obtained from a man between 35 and 55 years old with active COVID-19. The CDR3: CASSRTSGIKQFF. CDR3 nucleotide sequence: TGTGCCAGCAGTCGGACTAGCGGGATCAAGCAGTTCTTC.